This TCR beta chain was retrieved from a study of blood T cell repertoires in COVID-19. Across the study: Sample material is recorded as cDNA or gDNA derived from T cells, B-cell-depleted T cells, or PBMCs.

The data were produced by immunoSEQ multiplex PCR, yet TCRdb's version contains in-frame clones alone and is incomplete. The data show 150,000 to 180,000 clones, roughly nine tenths seen once. CDR3 length: 15 amino acids. Germline V lookup: CDR1 MRHNA, CDR2 SNTAGT. V was clipped by 0 bases and J by 2 bases, with 9 bases between them. The chain links TRBV6-4 to TRBJ2-3; D might be TRBD2 (5 bases). This receptor was obtained from a woman in her 40s with acute or convalescent COVID-19. Sequenced sample: peripheral blood. The CDR3 nucleotides read TGTGCCAGCAGTGACTCGCCGGGAACCACAGATACGCAGTATTTT. Amino acids: CASSDSPGTTDTQYF.